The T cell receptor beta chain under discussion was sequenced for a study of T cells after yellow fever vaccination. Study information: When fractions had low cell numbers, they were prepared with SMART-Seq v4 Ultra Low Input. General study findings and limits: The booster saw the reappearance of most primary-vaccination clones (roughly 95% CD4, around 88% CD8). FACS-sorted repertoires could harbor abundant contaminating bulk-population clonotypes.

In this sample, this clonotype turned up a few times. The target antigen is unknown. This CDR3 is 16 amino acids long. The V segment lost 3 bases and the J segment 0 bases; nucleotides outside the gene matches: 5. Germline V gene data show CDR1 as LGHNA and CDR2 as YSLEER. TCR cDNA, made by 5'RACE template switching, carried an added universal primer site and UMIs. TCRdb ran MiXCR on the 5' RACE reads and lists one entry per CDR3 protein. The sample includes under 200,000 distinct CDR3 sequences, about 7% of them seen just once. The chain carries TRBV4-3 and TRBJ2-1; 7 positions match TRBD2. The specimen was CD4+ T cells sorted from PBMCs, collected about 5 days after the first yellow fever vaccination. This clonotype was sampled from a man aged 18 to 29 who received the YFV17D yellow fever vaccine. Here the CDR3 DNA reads TGCGCCAGCAGCCAGCTCGGGGGGTCCTCCTACAATGAGCAGTTCTTC. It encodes CASSQLGGSSYNEQFF.